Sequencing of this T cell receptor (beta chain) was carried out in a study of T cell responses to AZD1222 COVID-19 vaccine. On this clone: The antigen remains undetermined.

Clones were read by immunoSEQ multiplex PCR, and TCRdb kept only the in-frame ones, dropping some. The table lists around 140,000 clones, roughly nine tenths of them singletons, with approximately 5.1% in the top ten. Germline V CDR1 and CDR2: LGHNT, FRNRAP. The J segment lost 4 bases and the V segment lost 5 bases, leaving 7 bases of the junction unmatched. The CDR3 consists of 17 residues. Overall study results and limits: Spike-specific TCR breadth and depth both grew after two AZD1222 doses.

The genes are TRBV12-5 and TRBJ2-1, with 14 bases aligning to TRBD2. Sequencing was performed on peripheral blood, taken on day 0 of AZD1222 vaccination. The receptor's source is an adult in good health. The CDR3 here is CASGLGTSGGLYNEQFF. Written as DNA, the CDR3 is TGTGCTAGTGGTCTCGGGACTAGCGGGGGACTATACAATGAGCAGTTCTTC.